Listed below are T cell receptor beta chains from one sample, sequenced in a study of immune evolution from preneoplasia to lung adenocarcinoma. TCRdb's copy holds only in-frame clones and misses some; the assay was immunoSEQ multiplex PCR. The sample records over 13,000 clones, 75% to 85% being singletons. The sample comprised FFPE minimally invasive lung adenocarcinoma tissue. Source of these receptors: a person aged 65-85 years with lung adenocarcinoma. CDR3s include the opening cysteine and the closing phenylalanine or tryptophan. A D gene is named only where the DNA matches it firmly. The size field is filled for only some rows; it gives once, few, many or a size class.

j_call | v_call | clone_size | d_call | cdr3_nt | cdr3_aa
TRBJ2-1 | TRBV11-2 | NA | TRBD1 | TGTGCCAGCAGCTTCCACCGGACAGGTAACGATGAGCAGTTCTTC | CASSFHRTGNDEQFF
TRBJ2-1 | TRBV30 | NA | TRBD2 | TGTGCCTGGAGTGTAGACCTAGCGGGGAGGGATGAGCAGTTCTTC | CAWSVDLAGRDEQFF
TRBJ2-7 | TRBV7-2 | NA | TRBD2 | TGTGCCAGCAGCTCGGGGGGGATCTGGACTTACGAGCAGTACTTC | CASSSGGIWTYEQYF
TRBJ1-4 | TRBV7-2 | NA | NA | TGTGCCAGCAGCTTAGCGGGCCCTAATGAAAAACTGTTTTTT | CASSLAGPNEKLFF
TRBJ1-4 | TRBV2 | once | NA | TGTGCCAGCACTCCCCATGAAAAACTGTTTTTT | CASTPHEKLFF
TRBJ1-2 | TRBV14 | NA | NA | TGTGCCAGCAGCCAAGGTCGGACAGCGGTCTATGGCTACACCTTC | CASSQGRTAVYGYTF
TRBJ1-1 | TRBV30 | NA | NA | TGTGCCTGGAATCGGGGGCCGGATGAAGCTTTCTTT | CAWNRGPDEAFF
TRBJ1-2 | TRBV7-9 | NA | NA | TGTGCCAGCAGCCCCAGCGGGGTGAACTATGGCTACACCTTC | CASSPSGVNYGYTF
TRBJ2-7 | TRBV19 | NA | NA | TGTGCCAGTAGTATATCGGGCCTCTACGAGCAGTACTTC | CASSISGLYEQYF
TRBJ2-7 | TRBV30 | NA | TRBD2 | TGTGCCTGGAGTGGTAGCAGCGGGAGGGCCGAAGAGCAGTACTTC | CAWSGSSGRAEEQYF
TRBJ2-1 | TRBV30 | few | NA | TGTGCCTGGAGTGTAGGATTGGACAATGAGCAGTTCTTC | CAWSVGLDNEQFF
TRBJ2-3 | TRBV28 | once | TRBD1 | TGTGCCAGCAGTTACCGGACAGGCCGCACAGATACGCAGTATTTT | CASSYRTGRTDTQYF
TRBJ1-1 | TRBV9 | NA | TRBD1 | TGTGCCAGCAGCGTGGACCCAGACAGGGTCGCTGAAGCTTTCTTT | CASSVDPDRVAEAFF
TRBJ2-7 | TRBV30 | NA | NA | TGTGGGGCAGGGAGCTCCTACGAGCAGTACTTC | CGAGSSYEQYF
TRBJ2-7 | TRBV11-2 | NA | TRBD2 | TGTGCCAGCAGCGAGGGACTAGCGGGGAACTACGAGCAGTACTTC | CASSEGLAGNYEQYF
TRBJ1-3 | TRBV7-6 | NA | NA | TGTGCCAGCAGCACTAGAGGGGGTAGACCTGGAAACACCATATATTTT | CASSTRGGRPGNTIYF
TRBJ1-3 | TRBV7-9 | few | NA | TGTGCCAGCAGCTTAGGGCAGGATTATGAGACCATATATTTT | CASSLGQDYETIYF
TRBJ2-7 | TRBV28 | NA | TRBD2 | TGTGCCAGCTACGCACGATCCGGGACTAGACCCTACGAGCAGTACTTC | CASYARSGTRPYEQYF
TRBJ2-2 | TRBV5-6 | NA | NA | TGTGCCAGCAGTTTCGGGACGAACACCGGGGAGCTGTTTTTT | CASSFGTNTGELFF
TRBJ1-2 | TRBV7-9 | NA | NA | TGTGCCAGCAGCCCCGGGATGGACAGTATCTTTAACTATGGCTACACCTTC | CASSPGMDSIFNYGYTF
TRBJ2-4 | TRBV7-2 | NA | NA | TGTGCCAGCAGCGCCGGTCCGGGGGACATAATTCAGTACTTC | CASSAGPGDIIQYF
TRBJ2-2 | TRBV5-8 | NA | TRBD1 | TGTGCCAGCAGCTCGACCGGGACAGTGAGGATCGGGGAGCTGTTTTTT | CASSSTGTVRIGELFF
TRBJ2-1 | TRBV7-3 | NA | NA | TGTGCCAGCAGCTTCGGCGACGGGGACAATGAGCAGTTCTTC | CASSFGDGDNEQFF
TRBJ2-1 | TRBV7-2 | NA | NA | TGTGCCAGCACCTTGCCTTCCTACAATGAGCAGTTCTTC | CASTLPSYNEQFF
TRBJ2-5 | TRBV7-9 | NA | NA | TGTGCCAGCAGCTTAAAAGAGACCCAGTACTTC | CASSLKETQYF
TRBJ1-5 | TRBV28 | few | NA | TGTGCCAGCAGTTCGGTCGGGACAAACGGTGGCAATCAGCCCCAGCATTTT | CASSSVGTNGGNQPQHF
TRBJ1-4 | TRBV7-8 | few | NA | TGTGCCAGCAGCTTTACGCGTACTGAGGGAAAACTGTTTTTT | CASSFTRTEGKLFF
TRBJ2-1 | TRBV6-1 | NA | TRBD2 | TGTGCCAGCAGTGAAGAAGTTAGCGGGACGTACAATGAGCAGTTCTTC | CASSEEVSGTYNEQFF
TRBJ2-5 | TRBV11-3 | NA | TRBD1 | TGTGCCAGCAGCCGGACAGGTACCCAAGAGACCCAGTACTTC | CASSRTGTQETQYF
TRBJ1-2 | TRBV7-2 | NA | TRBD1 | TGTGCCAGCAGCCAGAATCGCGGCAGACAGGGGTTGTATGGCTACACCTTC | CASSQNRGRQGLYGYTF
TRBJ2-1 | TRBV7-7 | once | TRBD1 | TGTGCTAGCAGCTTAGTACCGGGACAGGGTCTCAATGAGCAGTTCTTC | CASSLVPGQGLNEQFF
TRBJ1-5 | TRBV28 | NA | NA | TGTGCCAGCAGTCCCTTGGCAGGGGATGCCAATTGGCCCCAGCATTTT | CASSPLAGDANWPQHF
TRBJ2-5 | TRBV9 | NA | NA | TGTGCCAGCAGCGTTTCCGGCTCGCGGGAGACCCAGTACTTC | CASSVSGSRETQYF
TRBJ1-4 | TRBV5-1 | NA | NA | TGCGCCAGCAGCTCTAGGAATAGTGTAACTAATGAAAAACTGTTTTTT | CASSSRNSVTNEKLFF
TRBJ2-1 | TRBV7-2 | NA | TRBD2 | TGTGCCAGCAGCCTGACTAGCGCCTACTACAATGAGCAGTTCTTC | CASSLTSAYYNEQFF
TRBJ2-3 | TRBV28 | NA | NA | TGTGCCAGCAGTCCCACCCTAGTGTTGGACACAGATACGCAGTATTTT | CASSPTLVLDTDTQYF
TRBJ1-2 | TRBV5-1 | few | NA | TGCGCCAGCCGGGGGTCTAACTATGGCTACACCTTC | CASRGSNYGYTF
TRBJ1-3 | TRBV5-1 | NA | TRBD1 | TGCGCCAGCAGCTTGGCAGGGACAGCTGGAAACACCATATATTTT | CASSLAGTAGNTIYF
TRBJ2-7 | TRBV30 | NA | TRBD2 | TGTGCCTGGACTAGCGGGAGTTACGAGCAGTACTTC | CAWTSGSYEQYF
TRBJ2-5 | TRBV21-1 | once | NA | TGTGCCAGCAACCCACTAGTCTGCGAGACCCAGTACTTC | CASNPLVCETQYF
TRBJ2-3 | TRBV23-1 | NA | NA | TGCGCCAACCTGAGGGAAACAGATACGCAGTATTTT | CANLRETDTQYF
TRBJ2-3 | TRBV7-9 | NA | TRBD2 | TGTGCCAGCAGCTTAGTGGCGGGAGATAGAGATACGCAGTATTTT | CASSLVAGDRDTQYF
TRBJ2-3 | TRBV5-6 | NA | NA | TGTGCCAGCAGCCTAAGGGCATTTAAGGATACGCAGTATTTT | CASSLRAFKDTQYF
TRBJ1-3 | TRBV12-5 | NA | TRBD1 | TGTGCTAGTGCCGCCGGGACAGTATCTGGAAACACCATATATTTT | CASAAGTVSGNTIYF
TRBJ2-7 | TRBV14 | NA | NA | TGTGCCAGCAGCCAGAGGGGATCCGGAGGCTACGAGCAGTACTTC | CASSQRGSGGYEQYF
TRBJ2-3 | TRBV29-1 | few | NA | TGCAGCGAACTCGGATGGGCCAGGAGCACAGATACGCAGTATTTT | CSELGWARSTDTQYF
TRBJ2-7 | TRBV5-1 | NA | NA | TGCGCCAGCAGCTCAAACTCCTACGAGCAGTACTTC | CASSSNSYEQYF
TRBJ2-2 | TRBV9 | once | NA | TGTGCCAGCAGCCCGAGGACAGCTCGCGGGGAGCTGTTTTTT | CASSPRTARGELFF